Listed here are 3 T cell receptor beta chains from one sample, sequenced in a study of cytomegalovirus exposure and HLA in healthy donors. The PCR had 60 Vbeta and 13 Jbeta primers. Some clones are missing from TCRdb's copy, which holds only in-frame ones; the method was immunoSEQ multiplex PCR. Here the sample spans 130,000 to 150,000 clones, roughly 77% being singletons. Sequences were obtained from PBMCs. These receptors all stem from a man aged 30 to 39 in good health and CMV-seronegative.

V gene TRBV7-9 combines with J gene TRBJ1-4; a weak D match, TRBD1 (5 bases). V was clipped by 5 bases and J by 4 bases, with 11 bases between them. CDR1 is SEHNR, CDR2 FQNEAQ, per germline (reference sequence). The CDR3 has 14 residues. The CDR3 coding sequence is TGTGCCAGCAGCCAAGGGGCGATTAATGAAAAACTGTTTTTT. This codes for CASSQGAINEKLFF.

CDR3 in amino acids: CASSLLTGDQPQHF. The CDR3 region has the DNA TGTGCCAGCAGCTTGTTGACAGGGGATCAGCCCCAGCATTTT. V is TRBV5-8 and J is TRBJ1-5; 8 bases are a match to TRBD1. V lost 1 base, J lost 5 bases, and 2 bases stayed unmatched. Germline CDR1 reads SGHTS; CDR2 reads YDEGEE. The CDR3 loop spans 14 amino acids.

CDR3 in DNA: TGTGCCAGCAGTTCCCTCGGCGGACTAGCGGGCCTCTCCTACGAGCAGTACTTC. Protein: CASSSLGGLAGLSYEQYF. The chain uses TRBV28 and TRBJ2-7, with 11 bases matching TRBD2. Germline trimming cut 4 bases from V and 0 bases from J; bases unmatched to any gene: 11. The CDR3 extends over 18 amino acids. From germline, CDR1 is MDHEN and CDR2 SYDVKM.